The text below deals with one T cell receptor (beta chain). Unique molecular identifiers featured in how the TCRbeta library was prepared. TCRdb reprocessed the PCR reads with MiXCR, giving one entry per CDR3 protein. The repertoire consists of 500,000 or so distinct CDR3 sequences, with approximately 29% occurring once and the leading ten covering approximately 2.3%. The record originates from a study of T-cell reconstitution after alpha-beta-depleted transplantation in children. V dropped 5 bases and J dropped 0 bases, with 26 bases sitting between them. This CDR3 contains 20 residues. The rearrangement links TRBV12-3 or TRBV12-4 to TRBJ1-3; tentative D call: TRBD1 (5 bases). The material sequenced was PBMCs from the stem cell graft donor, taken from the stem cell graft. This clonotype originated in a human donor who donated a stem cell graft to a child with aplastic anemia. CDR3 nucleotides: TGTGCCAGCAGTCGAAATTATCAACTTAACAGGAAGAGCTCTGGAAACACCATATATTTT. Translated, it gives CASSRNYQLNRKSSGNTIYF.